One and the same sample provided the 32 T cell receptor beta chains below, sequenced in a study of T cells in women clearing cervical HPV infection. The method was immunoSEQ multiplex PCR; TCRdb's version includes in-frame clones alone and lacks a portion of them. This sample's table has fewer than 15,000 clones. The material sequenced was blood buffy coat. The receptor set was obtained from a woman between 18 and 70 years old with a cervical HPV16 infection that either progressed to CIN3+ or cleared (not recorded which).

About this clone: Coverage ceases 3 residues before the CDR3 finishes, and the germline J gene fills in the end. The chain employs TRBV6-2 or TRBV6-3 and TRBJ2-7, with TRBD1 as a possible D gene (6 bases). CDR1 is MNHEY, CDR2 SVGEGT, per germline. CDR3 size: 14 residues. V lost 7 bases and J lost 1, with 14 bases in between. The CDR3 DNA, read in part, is TGTGCCAGCACGCCGAACAGGGTTTCCTACGAG. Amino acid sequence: CASTPNRVSYE. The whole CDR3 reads CASTPNRVSYEQYF.

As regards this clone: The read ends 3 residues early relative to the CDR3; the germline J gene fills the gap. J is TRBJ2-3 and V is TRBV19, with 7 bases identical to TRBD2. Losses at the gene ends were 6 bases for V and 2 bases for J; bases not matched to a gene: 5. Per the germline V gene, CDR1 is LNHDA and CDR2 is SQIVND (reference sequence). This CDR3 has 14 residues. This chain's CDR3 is CASRGLADTDTQYF. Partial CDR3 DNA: TGTGCCAGTAGAGGCCTAGCGGACACAGATACG.

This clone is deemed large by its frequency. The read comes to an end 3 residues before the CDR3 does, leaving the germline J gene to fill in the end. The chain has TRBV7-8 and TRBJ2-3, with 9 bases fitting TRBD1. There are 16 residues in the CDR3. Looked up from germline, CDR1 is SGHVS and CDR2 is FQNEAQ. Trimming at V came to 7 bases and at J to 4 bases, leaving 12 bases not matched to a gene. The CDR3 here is CASTLGGTGTADTQYF. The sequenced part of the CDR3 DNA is TGTGCCAGCACTTTGGGGGGGACAGGGACGGCAGATACG.

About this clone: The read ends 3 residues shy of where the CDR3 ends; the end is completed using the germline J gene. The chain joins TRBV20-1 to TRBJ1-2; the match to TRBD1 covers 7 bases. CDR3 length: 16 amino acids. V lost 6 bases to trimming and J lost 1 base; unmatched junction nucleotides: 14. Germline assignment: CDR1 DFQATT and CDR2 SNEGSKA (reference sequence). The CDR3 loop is CSARRRGLEYNYGYTF. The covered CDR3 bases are TGCAGTGCCCGAAGGAGGGGGCTCGAATATAACTATGGC.

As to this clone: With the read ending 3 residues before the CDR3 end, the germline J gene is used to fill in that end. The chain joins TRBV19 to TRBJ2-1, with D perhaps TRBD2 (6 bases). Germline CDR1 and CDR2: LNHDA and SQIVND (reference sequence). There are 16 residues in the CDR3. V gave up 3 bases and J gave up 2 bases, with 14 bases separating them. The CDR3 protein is CASSIGPRGAYNEQFF. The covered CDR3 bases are TGTGCCAGTAGTATCGGGCCTCGCGGGGCCTACAATGAG.

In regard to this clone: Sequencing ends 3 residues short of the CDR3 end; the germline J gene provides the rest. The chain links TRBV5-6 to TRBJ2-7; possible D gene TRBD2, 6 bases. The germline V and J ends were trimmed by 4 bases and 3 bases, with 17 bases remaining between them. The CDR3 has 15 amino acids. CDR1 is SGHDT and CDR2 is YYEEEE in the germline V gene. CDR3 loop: CASSPAGTAIYEQYF. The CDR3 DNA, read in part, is TGTGCCAGCAGCCCGGCGGGAACCGCGATCTACGAG.

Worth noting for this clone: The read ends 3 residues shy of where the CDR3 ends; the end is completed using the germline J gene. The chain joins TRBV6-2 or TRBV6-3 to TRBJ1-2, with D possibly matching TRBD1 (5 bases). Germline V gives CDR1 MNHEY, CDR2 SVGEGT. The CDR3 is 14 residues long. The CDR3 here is CASELLGGRRGYTF. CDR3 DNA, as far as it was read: TGTGCCAGCGAGTTACTTGGGGGGAGAAGGGGC.

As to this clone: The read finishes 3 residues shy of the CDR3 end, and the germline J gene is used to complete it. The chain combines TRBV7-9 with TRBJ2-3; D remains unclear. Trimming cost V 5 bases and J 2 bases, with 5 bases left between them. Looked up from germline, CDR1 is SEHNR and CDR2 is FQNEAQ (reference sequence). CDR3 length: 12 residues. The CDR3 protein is CASSLITDTQYF. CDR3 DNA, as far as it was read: TGTGCCAGCAGCCTTATCACAGATACG.

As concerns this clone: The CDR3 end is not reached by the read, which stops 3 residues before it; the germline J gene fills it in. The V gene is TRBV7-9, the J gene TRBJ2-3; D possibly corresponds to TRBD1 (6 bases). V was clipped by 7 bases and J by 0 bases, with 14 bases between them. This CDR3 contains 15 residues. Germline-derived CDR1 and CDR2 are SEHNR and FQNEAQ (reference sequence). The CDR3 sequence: CASNPGTISTDTQYF. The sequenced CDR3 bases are TGTGCCAGCAACCCCGGGACAATTAGCACAGATACG. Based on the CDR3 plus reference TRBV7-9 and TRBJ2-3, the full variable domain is DTGVSQNPRHKITKRGQNVTFRCDPISEHNRLYWYRQTLGQGPEFLTYFQNEAQLEKSRLLSDRFSAERPKGSFSTLEIQRTEQGDSAMYLCASNPGTISTDTQYFGPGTRLTVL.

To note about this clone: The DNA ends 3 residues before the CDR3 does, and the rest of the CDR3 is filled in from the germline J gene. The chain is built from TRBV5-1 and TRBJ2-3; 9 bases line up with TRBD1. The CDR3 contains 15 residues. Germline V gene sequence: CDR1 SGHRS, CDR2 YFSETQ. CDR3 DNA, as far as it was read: TGCGCCAGCAGCACCGGGACAGGGAGCAATCAGCCG. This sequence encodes CASSTGTGSNQP. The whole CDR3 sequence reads CASSTGTGSNQPQYF. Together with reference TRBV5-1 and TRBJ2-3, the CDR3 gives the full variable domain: KAGVTQTPRYLIKTRGQQVTLSCSPISGHRSVSWYQQTPGQGLQFLFEYFSETQRNKGNFPGRFSGRQFSNSRSEMNVSTLELGDSALYLCASSTGTGSNQPQYFGPGTRLTVL.

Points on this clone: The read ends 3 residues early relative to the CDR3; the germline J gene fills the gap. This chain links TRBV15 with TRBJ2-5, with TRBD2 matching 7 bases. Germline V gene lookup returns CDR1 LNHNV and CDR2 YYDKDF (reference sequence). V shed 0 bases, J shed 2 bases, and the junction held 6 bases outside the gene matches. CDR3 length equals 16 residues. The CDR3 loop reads CATSREASGLQETQYF. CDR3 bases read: TGTGCCACCAGCAGAGAGGCTAGCGGACTACAAGAGACC.

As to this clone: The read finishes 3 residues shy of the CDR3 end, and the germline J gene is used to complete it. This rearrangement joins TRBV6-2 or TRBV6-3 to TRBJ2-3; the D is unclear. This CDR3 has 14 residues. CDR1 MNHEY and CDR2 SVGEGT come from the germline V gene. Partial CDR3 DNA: TGTGCCAGCAGTTCTCACGTTAGCAATCAGCCG. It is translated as CASSSHVSNQP. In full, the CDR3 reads CASSSHVSNQPQYF.

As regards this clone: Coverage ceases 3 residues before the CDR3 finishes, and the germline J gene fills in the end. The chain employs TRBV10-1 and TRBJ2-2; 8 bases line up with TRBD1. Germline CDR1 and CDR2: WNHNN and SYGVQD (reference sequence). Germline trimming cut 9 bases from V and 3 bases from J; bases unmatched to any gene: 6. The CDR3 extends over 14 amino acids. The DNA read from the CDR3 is TGCGCCAGGGACAGGGCGCGATACACCGGGGAG. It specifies CARDRARYTGE. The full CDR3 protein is CARDRARYTGELFF.

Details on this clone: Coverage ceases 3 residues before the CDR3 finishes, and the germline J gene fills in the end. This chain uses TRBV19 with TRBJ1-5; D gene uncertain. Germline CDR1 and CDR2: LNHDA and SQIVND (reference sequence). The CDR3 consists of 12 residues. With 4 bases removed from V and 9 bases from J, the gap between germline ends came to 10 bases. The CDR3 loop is CASSRPSGPQHF. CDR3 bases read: TGTGCCAGTAGTAGGCCCTCGGGGCCC.

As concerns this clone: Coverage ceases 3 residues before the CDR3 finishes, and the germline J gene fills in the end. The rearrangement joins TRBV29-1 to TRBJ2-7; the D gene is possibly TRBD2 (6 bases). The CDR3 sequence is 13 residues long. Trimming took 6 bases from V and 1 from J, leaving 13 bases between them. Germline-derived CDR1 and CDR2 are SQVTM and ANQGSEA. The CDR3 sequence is CSVSRGLSYEQYF. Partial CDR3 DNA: TGCAGCGTATCACGGGGGTTATCCTACGAG.

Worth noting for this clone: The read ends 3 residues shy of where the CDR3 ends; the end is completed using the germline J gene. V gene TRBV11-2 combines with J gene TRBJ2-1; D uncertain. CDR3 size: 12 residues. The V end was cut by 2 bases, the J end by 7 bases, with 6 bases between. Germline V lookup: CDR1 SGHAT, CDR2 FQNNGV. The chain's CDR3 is CASSLTGNEQFF. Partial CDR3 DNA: TGTGCCAGCAGCTTAACGGGTAATGAG.

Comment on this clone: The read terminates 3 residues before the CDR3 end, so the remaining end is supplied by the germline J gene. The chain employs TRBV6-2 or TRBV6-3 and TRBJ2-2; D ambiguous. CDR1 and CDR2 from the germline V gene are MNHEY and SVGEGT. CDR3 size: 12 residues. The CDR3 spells CASARLNSPLFF. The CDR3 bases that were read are TGTGCCAGCGCCCGGTTGAATTCACCG.

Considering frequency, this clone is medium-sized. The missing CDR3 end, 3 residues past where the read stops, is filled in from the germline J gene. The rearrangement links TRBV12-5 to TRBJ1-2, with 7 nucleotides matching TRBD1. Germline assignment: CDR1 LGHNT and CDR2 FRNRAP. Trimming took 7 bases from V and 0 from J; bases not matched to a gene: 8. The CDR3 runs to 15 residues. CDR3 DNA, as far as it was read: TGTGCTAGTGCCGAAGACAGGGCTGCTAACTATGGC. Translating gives CASAEDRAANYG. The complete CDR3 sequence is CASAEDRAANYGYTF.

The sequenced CDR3 bases are TGTGCCTGGAGTGTAACAGGGGGAAGGTCCTACAATGAG. Amino acid sequence: CAWSVTGGRSYNE. The whole CDR3 sequence reads CAWSVTGGRSYNEQFF. The chain combines TRBV30 with TRBJ2-1; 8 bases agree with TRBD1. Coverage ceases 3 residues before the CDR3 finishes, and the germline J gene fills in the end. The germline V gene encodes CDR1 GTSNPN and CDR2 SVGIG (reference sequence). With V trimmed by 0 bases and J by 1 base, 5 bases remained unmatched. CDR3 length: 16 residues.

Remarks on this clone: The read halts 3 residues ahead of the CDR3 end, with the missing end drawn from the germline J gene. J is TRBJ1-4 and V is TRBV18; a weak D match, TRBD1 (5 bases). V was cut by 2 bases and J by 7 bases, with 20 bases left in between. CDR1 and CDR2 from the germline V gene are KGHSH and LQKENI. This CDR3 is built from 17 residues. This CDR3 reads CASSPGLQRGASEKLFF. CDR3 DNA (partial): TGTGCCAGCTCACCAGGTCTGCAGAGAGGGGCGAGTGAAAAA.

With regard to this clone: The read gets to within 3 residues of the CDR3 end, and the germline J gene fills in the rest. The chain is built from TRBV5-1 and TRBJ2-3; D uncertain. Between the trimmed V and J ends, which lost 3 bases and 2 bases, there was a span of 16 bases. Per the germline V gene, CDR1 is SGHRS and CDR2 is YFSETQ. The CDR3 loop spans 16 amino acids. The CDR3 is CASSSLGPASTDTQYF. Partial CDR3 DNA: TGCGCCAGCAGCTCTCTAGGTCCTGCCTCCACAGATACG.

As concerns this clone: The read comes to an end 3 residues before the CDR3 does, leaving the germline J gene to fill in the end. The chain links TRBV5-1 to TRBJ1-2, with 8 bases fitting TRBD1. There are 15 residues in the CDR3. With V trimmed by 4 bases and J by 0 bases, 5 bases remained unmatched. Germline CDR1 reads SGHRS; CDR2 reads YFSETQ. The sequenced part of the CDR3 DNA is TGCGCCAGCAGCATCGGACAGGGAGCTAACTATGGC. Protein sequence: CASSIGQGANYG. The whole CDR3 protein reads CASSIGQGANYGYTF.

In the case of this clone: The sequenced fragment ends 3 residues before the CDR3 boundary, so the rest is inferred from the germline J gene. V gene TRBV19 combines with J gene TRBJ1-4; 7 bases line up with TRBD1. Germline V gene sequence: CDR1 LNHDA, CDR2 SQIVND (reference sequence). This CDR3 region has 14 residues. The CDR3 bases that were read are TGTGCCAGTAGTATGGGACAGAACTTATCACCA. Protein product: CASSMGQNLSP. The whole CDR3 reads CASSMGQNLSPLFF.

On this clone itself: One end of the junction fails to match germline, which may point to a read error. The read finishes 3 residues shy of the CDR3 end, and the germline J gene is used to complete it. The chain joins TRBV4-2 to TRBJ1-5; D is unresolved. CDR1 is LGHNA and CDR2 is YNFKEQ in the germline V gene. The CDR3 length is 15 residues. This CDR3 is CASSQNYNSNQPQHF. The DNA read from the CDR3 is TGCGCCAGCAGCCAAAATTATAATAGCAATCAGCCC.

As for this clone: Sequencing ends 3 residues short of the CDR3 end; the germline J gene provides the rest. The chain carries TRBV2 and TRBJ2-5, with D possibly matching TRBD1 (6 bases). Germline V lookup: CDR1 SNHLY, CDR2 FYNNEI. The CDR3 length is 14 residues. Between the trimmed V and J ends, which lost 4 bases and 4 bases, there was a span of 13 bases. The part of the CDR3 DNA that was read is TGTGCCAGCAGTGGATCACAGGGTGGAGAGACC. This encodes CASSGSQGGET. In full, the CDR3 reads CASSGSQGGETQYF.

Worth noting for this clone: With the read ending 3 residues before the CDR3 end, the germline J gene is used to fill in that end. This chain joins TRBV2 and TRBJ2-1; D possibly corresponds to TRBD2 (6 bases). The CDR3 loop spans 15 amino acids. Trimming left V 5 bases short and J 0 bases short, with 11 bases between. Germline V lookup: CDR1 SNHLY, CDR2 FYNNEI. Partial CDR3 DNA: TGTGCCAGCAGTAAACTAGCAGACTCCTACAATGAG. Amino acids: CASSKLADSYNE. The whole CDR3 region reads CASSKLADSYNEQFF.

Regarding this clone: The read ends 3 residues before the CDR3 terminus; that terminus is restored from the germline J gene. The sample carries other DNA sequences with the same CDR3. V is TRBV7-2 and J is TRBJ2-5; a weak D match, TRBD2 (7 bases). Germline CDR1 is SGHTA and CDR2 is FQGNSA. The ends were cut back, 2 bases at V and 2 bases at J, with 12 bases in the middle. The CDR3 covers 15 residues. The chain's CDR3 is CASSLSRGAQETQYF. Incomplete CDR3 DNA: TGTGCCAGCAGCTTAAGTCGGGGGGCACAAGAGACC.

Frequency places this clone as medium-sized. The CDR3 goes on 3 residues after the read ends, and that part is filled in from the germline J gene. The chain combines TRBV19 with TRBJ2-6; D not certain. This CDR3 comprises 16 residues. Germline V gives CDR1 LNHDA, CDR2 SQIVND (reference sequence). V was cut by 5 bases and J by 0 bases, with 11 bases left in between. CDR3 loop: CASSSAGRSGANVLTF. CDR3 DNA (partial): TGTGCCAGTAGTTCCGCAGGTCGCTCTGGGGCCAACGTC.

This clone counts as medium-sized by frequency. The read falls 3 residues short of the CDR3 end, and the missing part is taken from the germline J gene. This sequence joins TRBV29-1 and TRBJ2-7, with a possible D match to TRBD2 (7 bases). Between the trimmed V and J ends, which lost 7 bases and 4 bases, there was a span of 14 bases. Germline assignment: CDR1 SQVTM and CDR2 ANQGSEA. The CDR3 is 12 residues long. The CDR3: CSASGGSYEQYF. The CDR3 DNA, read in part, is TGCAGCGCATCGGGGGGCTCGTACGAG.

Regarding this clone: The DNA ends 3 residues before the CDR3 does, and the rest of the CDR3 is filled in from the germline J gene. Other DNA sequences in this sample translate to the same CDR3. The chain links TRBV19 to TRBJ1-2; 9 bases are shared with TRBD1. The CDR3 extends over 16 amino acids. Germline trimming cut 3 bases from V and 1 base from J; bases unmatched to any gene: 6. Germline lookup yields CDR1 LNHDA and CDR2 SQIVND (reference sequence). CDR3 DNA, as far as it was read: TGTGCCAGTAGTATGGGGACAGGGCCCTATAACTATGGC. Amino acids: CASSMGTGPYNYG. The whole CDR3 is CASSMGTGPYNYGYTF.

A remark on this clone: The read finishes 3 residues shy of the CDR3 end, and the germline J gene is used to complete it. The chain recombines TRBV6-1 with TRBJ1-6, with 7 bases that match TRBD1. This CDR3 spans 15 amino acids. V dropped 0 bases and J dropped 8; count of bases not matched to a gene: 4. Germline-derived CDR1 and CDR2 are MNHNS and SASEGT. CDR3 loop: CASSEAYRGDSPLHF. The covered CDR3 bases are TGTGCCAGCAGTGAAGCATACAGGGGAGATTCACCC.

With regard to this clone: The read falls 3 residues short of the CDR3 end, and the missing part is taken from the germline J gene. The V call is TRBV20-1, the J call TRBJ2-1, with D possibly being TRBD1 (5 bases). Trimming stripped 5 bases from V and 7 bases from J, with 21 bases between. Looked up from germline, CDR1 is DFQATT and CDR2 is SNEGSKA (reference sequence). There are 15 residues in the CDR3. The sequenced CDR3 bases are TGCAGTGCTCCCCTAGGGGCGGTGCCCTTGAATGAG. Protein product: CSAPLGAVPLNE. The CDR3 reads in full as CSAPLGAVPLNEQFF.